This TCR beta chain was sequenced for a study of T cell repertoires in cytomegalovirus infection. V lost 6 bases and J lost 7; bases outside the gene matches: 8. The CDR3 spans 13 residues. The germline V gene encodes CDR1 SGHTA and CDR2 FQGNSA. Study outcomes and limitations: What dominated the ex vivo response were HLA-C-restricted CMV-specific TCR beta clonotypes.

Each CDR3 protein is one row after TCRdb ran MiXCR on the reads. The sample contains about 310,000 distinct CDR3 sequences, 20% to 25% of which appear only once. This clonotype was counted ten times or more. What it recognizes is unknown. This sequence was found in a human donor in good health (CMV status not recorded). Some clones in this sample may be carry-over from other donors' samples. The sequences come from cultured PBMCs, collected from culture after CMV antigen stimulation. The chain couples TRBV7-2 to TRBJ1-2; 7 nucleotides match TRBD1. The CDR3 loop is CASSSHRGGGYTF. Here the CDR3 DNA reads TGTGCCAGCAGTTCCCACAGGGGCGGTGGCTACACCTTC.